These 19 T cell receptor beta chains originate from one sample sequenced in a study of early T cells in non-severe SARS-CoV-2 infection. Via MiXCR, TCRdb re-called the 5' RACE reads, giving one row per CDR3 protein. The top ten clones hold approximately 4% of a sample with tens of thousands of distinct CDR3 sequences, around 8.6% of them seen once. Here the sequenced sample was whole blood, taken at baseline. These receptors came from an adult who was a healthcare worker with PCR-confirmed SARS-CoV-2 infection or an uninfected control (not recorded which).

This clonotype was seen repeatedly, ten times or more. The V gene is TRBV29-1, the J gene TRBJ1-6; D remains ambiguous. The germline V gene encodes CDR1 SQVTM and CDR2 ANQGSEA. Trimming took off 4 bases at V and 7 bases at J, with 11 bases between the two ends. The CDR3 covers 13 residues. CDR3 nucleotides: TGCAGCGTTGGGGCCGATTCGAATTCACCCCTCCACTTT. It is translated as CSVGADSNSPLHF.

This clonotype occurred many times. The chain has TRBV21-1 and TRBJ2-7; the tabulated D call, TRBD2, remains unverified against the DNA. TRBV21-1 corresponds to a pseudogene. CDR3 size: 19 residues. CDR3 sequence reads: CASSKTKREAFFISYEQYF. CDR3 bases: TGTGCCAGCAGCAAAACGAAGCGGGAGGCCTTTTTTATCTCCTACGAGCAGTACTTC.

In its sample, this clonotype was seen many times. This rearrangement joins TRBV7-2 to TRBJ2-3, with D unresolved. CDR3 size: 12 residues. Per the germline V gene, CDR1 is SGHTA and CDR2 is FQGNSA. V shed 5 bases and J shed 9 bases, with 12 bases lying between them. The DNA for the CDR3 is TGTGCCAGCAGCGAAGGCGTTGGCACGCAGTATTTT. It is translated as CASSEGVGTQYF.

This clonotype has only a few counts. The chain joins TRBV2 to TRBJ2-7, with 7 positions matching TRBD1. Germline CDR1 and CDR2: SNHLY and FYNNEI. V shed 5 bases, J shed 0 bases, and the junction held 7 bases outside the gene matches. The CDR3 totals 15 residues. The chain's CDR3 is CASSWGQISSYEQYF. The CDR3 nucleotides are TGTGCCAGCAGTTGGGGACAGATTAGCTCCTACGAGCAGTACTTC.

This clonotype was picked up many times. The chain carries TRBV18 and TRBJ2-5; no firm D call. Germline V gene lookup returns CDR1 KGHSH and CDR2 LQKENI. This CDR3 has 11 amino acids. Trimming took 1 base from V and 3 from J, leaving 0 bases between them. The CDR3 DNA follows: TGTGCCAGCTCACCACAAGAGACCCAGTACTTC. Protein product: CASSPQETQYF.

In this sample, this clonotype turned up many times. The chain couples TRBV25-1 to TRBJ2-7, with 10 bases fitting TRBD1. The CDR3 contains 12 residues. Germline V gene sequence: CDR1 MGHDK, CDR2 SYGVNS. V lost 10 bases, J lost 2 bases, and 2 bases stayed unmatched. The CDR3 region is CATGQGAYEQYF. CDR3 sequence (DNA): TGTGCCACAGGACAGGGGGCCTACGAGCAGTACTTC.

This clonotype was seen more than once but under ten times. V gene TRBV3-1 combines with J gene TRBJ2-3; no clear D. Looked up from germline, CDR1 is LGHDT and CDR2 is YNNKEL (reference sequence). The CDR3 has 13 residues. V lost 1 base to trimming and J lost 6 bases, with 8 bases between them. CDR3 amino acids: CASSQVRADTQYF. CDR3 DNA: TGTGCCAGCAGCCAAGTTCGGGCTGATACGCAGTATTTT.

The rearrangement links TRBV24-1 to TRBJ2-3; no definite D call. Trimming took off 9 bases at V and 4 bases at J, with 7 bases between the two ends. Germline V gene data show CDR1 as KGHDR and CDR2 as SFDVKD. This CDR3 is 11 amino acids long. CDR3 DNA: TGTGCCACCGCTGGGGCAGATACGCAGTATTTT. Protein sequence: CATAGADTQYF.

The chain links TRBV11-2 to TRBJ1-1, with TRBD1 matching over 7 bases. Trimming took 1 base from V and 4 from J; bases not matched to a gene: 3. Per germline, CDR1 SGHAT and CDR2 FQNNGV. The CDR3 covers 14 residues. The CDR3 loop reads CASSLAGGITEAFF. The CDR3, as DNA: TGTGCCAGCAGCTTAGCAGGGGGGATCACTGAAGCTTTCTTT. Together with reference TRBV11-2 and TRBJ1-1, the CDR3 gives the full variable domain: EAGVAQSPRYKIIEKRQSVAFWCNPISGHATLYWYQQILGQGPKLLIQFQNNGVVDDSQLPKDRFSAERLKGVDSTLKIQPAKLEDSAVYLCASSLAGGITEAFFGQGTRLTVV.

This chain joins TRBV4-1 and TRBJ1-2, with a possible D match to TRBD1 (5 bases). Trimming took off 1 base at V and 4 bases at J, with 16 bases between the two ends. The germline gives CDR1 MGHRA, CDR2 YSYEKL. The length of the CDR3 is 16 residues. The CDR3 region is CASSQATQAPIYGYTF. CDR3 coding DNA: TGCGCCAGCAGCCAAGCGACACAGGCGCCGATCTATGGCTACACCTTC.

The chain combines TRBV7-9 with TRBJ2-5; no definite D call. This CDR3 is built from 14 residues. The germline CDR1 and CDR2 sequences are SEHNR and FQNEAQ (reference sequence). Trimming pared 5 bases from V and 5 bases from J, leaving 15 bases between. The CDR3 bases are TGTGCCAGCAGCCGACGTTTGGGCTTTGAGACCCAGTACTTC. Its protein is CASSRRLGFETQYF.

This clonotype occurred a few times. The chain links TRBV20-1 to TRBJ2-4; possibly TRBD2 for D (7 bases). Per germline, CDR1 DFQATT and CDR2 SNEGSKA (reference sequence). The CDR3 contains 18 residues. Trimming stripped 2 bases from V and 7 bases from J, with 27 bases between. The CDR3 loop reads CSARPIAGRGRPGNIQYF. CDR3 coding DNA: TGCAGTGCTAGACCGATAGCGGGCAGGGGACGCCCGGGGAACATTCAGTACTTC.

The table lists this clonotype with many counts. The chain carries TRBV3-1 and TRBJ1-2; D remains ambiguous. The CDR3 spans 16 residues. Germline V gene lookup returns CDR1 LGHDT and CDR2 YNNKEL (reference sequence). Trimming stripped 1 base from V and 0 bases from J, with 12 bases between. The CDR3 is CASSQGMVTSNYGYTF. DNA of the CDR3: TGTGCCAGCAGCCAAGGGATGGTGACTTCTAACTATGGCTACACCTTC.

This clonotype has ten or more counts. V gene TRBV7-3 combines with J gene TRBJ2-5; 13 nucleotides align to TRBD2. V gave up 3 bases and J gave up 3 bases; unmatched junction bases: 1. Germline V CDR1 and CDR2: SGHTA, FQGTGA. The CDR3 has 15 amino acids. The CDR3 nucleotides read TGTGCCAGCAGCTTGGGACTAGCGGGAAAAGAGACCCAGTACTTC. Protein: CASSLGLAGKETQYF.

This clonotype has only a few counts. The rearrangement joins TRBV20-1 to TRBJ1-4; D uncertain. Trimming removed 0 bases from V and 5 bases from J, with 7 bases in between. Germline lookup yields CDR1 DFQATT and CDR2 SNEGSKA (reference sequence). This CDR3 comprises 13 residues. This CDR3 is CSAREATNEKLFF. CDR3 nucleotides: TGCAGTGCTAGAGAAGCGACAAATGAAAAACTGTTTTTT.

This clonotype was seen a few times. The J gene is TRBJ2-4, the V gene TRBV2; D assignment may be TRBD1 or TRBD2 (5 bases each). V was clipped by 0 bases and J by 9 bases, with 15 bases between them. The CDR3 has 15 amino acids. The germline CDR1 and CDR2 sequences are SNHLY and FYNNEI. This CDR3 reads CASSEARAERGIQYF. Here the CDR3 DNA reads TGTGCCAGCAGTGAAGCAAGAGCGGAAAGGGGCATTCAGTACTTC. Complete variable domain (other parts from reference TRBV2 and TRBJ2-4): EPEVTQTPSHQVTQMGQEVILRCVPISNHLYFYWYRQILGQKVEFLVSFYNNEISEKSEIFDDQFSVERPDGSNFTLKIRSTKLEDSAMYFCASSEARAERGIQYFGAGTRLSVL.

This clonotype was counted at least ten times. This sequence joins TRBV18 and TRBJ2-1; unclear D gene. The CDR3 covers 15 residues. Germline values: CDR1 KGHSH, CDR2 LQKENI. The V and J ends lost 6 bases and 0 bases respectively, with 12 bases between them. The CDR3 spells CASSPSQSSYNEQFF. The CDR3 nucleotides read TGTGCCAGCTCTCCCTCTCAGAGCTCCTACAATGAGCAGTTCTTC.

This clonotype has at least ten counts. The chain carries TRBV6-6 and TRBJ1-2, with 7 bases fitting TRBD1. CDR1 and CDR2 (germline): MNHNY, SVGAGI (reference sequence). J lost 3 bases, V lost 0 bases, and 7 bases had no gene match. The CDR3 has 16 residues. CDR3 loop: CASSYSIDRAYYGYTF. Here the CDR3 DNA reads TGTGCCAGCAGTTACTCAATTGACAGGGCGTACTATGGCTACACCTTC.

This clonotype was recorded many times. The rearrangement links TRBV10-3 to TRBJ2-1, with 7 positions matching TRBD1. Germline V gives CDR1 ENHRY, CDR2 SYGVKD. The length of the CDR3 is 15 residues. The ends lost 0 bases at V and 6 bases at J; junction bases unmatched: 5. CDR3 loop: CAISESWDSVNEQFF. DNA for the CDR3: TGTGCCATCAGTGAGTCGTGGGACAGCGTCAATGAGCAGTTCTTC.